This entry features one T cell receptor beta chain sequence. The CDR3 has 15 amino acids. Between the trimmed V and J ends, which lost 1 base and 0 bases, there was a span of 7 bases. The germline V gene encodes CDR1 SNHLY and CDR2 FYNNEI. This sample is part of a study of early T cells in non-severe SARS-CoV-2 infection. TCRdb re-derived calls from the 5' RACE reads in MiXCR, one entry per CDR3 protein. The sample lists some 87,000 distinct CDR3 sequences, 9.5% to 15% seen once, with 1% to 1.4% in the top ten. Material for sequencing was whole blood. This receptor was identified in an adult who was a healthcare worker with PCR-confirmed SARS-CoV-2 infection or an uninfected control (not recorded which). V usage is TRBV2 and J usage is TRBJ2-4; D unclear. The CDR3 sequence: CASSEGDLAKNIQYF. As DNA, the CDR3 is TGTGCCAGCAGTGAAGGGGATCTAGCCAAAAACATTCAGTACTTC.